This TCR beta chain was recovered during a study of Ad26.COV2.S vaccination and SARS-CoV-2 variants. Study context: The study gave Ad26.COV2.S intramuscularly, once or twice 56 days apart. Study findings and constraints: For non-spike TCRs, breadth in vaccine recipients resembled that in placebo recipients.

Treatment given: roughly 18 received Ad26.COV2.S at low or high dose, single or two shots; several received placebo; per-sample allocation not given. Sampling was performed 63 days after the first vaccine or placebo injection. The study used a vaccine consisting of an Ad26 vector that expressed Wuhan-strain SARS-CoV-2 spike. Remarks on this clone: The antigen is unknown.

The V end lost 0 bases, the J end lost 4 bases, and 12 bases lay between the germline ends. The CDR3 covers 15 residues. CDR1 is MNHEY and CDR2 is SVGAGI in the germline V gene. Here immunoSEQ multiplex PCR was the method, and the copy in TCRdb shows in-frame clones only, minus some. The sample records 400,000 to 450,000 clones, 90% being singletons. Sample: peripheral blood, taken in a trial of Ad26.COV2.S vaccine versus placebo. The gene calls are TRBV6-5 and TRBJ2-5, with D perhaps matching TRBD1 or TRBD2 (5 bases each). The clonotype originates from a person between 18 and 60 years old who received the Ad26.COV2.S COVID-19 vaccine or a placebo. The CDR3 loop is CASSYSRGPSETQYF. In DNA, the CDR3 is TGTGCCAGCAGTTACTCGAGGGGTCCGTCAGAGACCCAGTACTTC.